A selection of T cell receptor beta chains follows, all from one sample in a study of T cell changes during pregnancy in multiple sclerosis. Profiling relied on immunoSEQ multiplex PCR, and the TCRdb table lists in-frame clones only, not all of them. The data show 35,000 to 55,000 clones, 85% to 90% seen once. Sample: peripheral blood, taken in the second trimester of pregnancy. The receptors come from a female donor in good health, enrolled as a control in a pregnancy study. Each CDR3 is given with its conserved first and last residue. D genes are given only for firm matches. Clone sizes are given selectively: once, few, many, or a class where the clone is expanded.

V	J	D	size	DNA	CDR3
TRBV13	TRBJ1-1	NA	NA	TGTGCCAGCAGCTTCAGACAGAATCGGACTGAAGCTTTCTTT	CASSFRQNRTEAFF
TRBV18	TRBJ1-2	TRBD1	NA	TGTGCCAGCTCACCGGGACAGGGGACCAACTATGGCTACACCTTC	CASSPGQGTNYGYTF
TRBV7-6	TRBJ2-2	TRBD1	NA	TGTGCCAGCAGCTCGCCGGGACAGGGGTCGAACACCGGGGAGCTGTTTTTT	CASSSPGQGSNTGELFF
TRBV5-1	TRBJ2-2	TRBD2	NA	TGCGCCAGCAGCTTGGCAGCGGGAGTCGGGACCAGGGAGCTGTTTTTT	CASSLAAGVGTRELFF
TRBV11-2	TRBJ1-2	TRBD1	NA	TGTGCCAGCAGCCCCCTGACAGGGGGTGGCTACACCTTC	CASSPLTGGGYTF
TRBV19	TRBJ1-1	NA	NA	TGTGCCAGTAGTACCACAGGGCGCGCTGAAGCTTTCTTT	CASSTTGRAEAFF
TRBV11-2	TRBJ2-5	TRBD2	NA	TGTGCCAGCAGCTTATTACTAGCGGTCCAAGAGACCCAGTACTTC	CASSLLLAVQETQYF
TRBV5-4	TRBJ1-2	NA	once	TGTGCCAGCAGCTTGGCAGGACAGATCAGCTTCTACACCTTC	CASSLAGQISFYTF
TRBV30	TRBJ1-3	NA	NA	TGTGCCTGGAGTGTACAGGTGTCCTCTGGAAACACCATATATTTT	CAWSVQVSSGNTIYF
TRBV5-1	TRBJ2-3	TRBD1	NA	TGCGCCAGCAGCTTCTCAGGGGGCCCCCCAGATACGCAGTATTTT	CASSFSGGPPDTQYF
TRBV13	TRBJ1-1	NA	NA	TGTGCCAGCAGCTACCCAACACAAGACACTGAAGCTTTCTTT	CASSYPTQDTEAFF
TRBV6-5	TRBJ1-3	NA	NA	TGTGCCAGCAGTTCCCCGGAGAAGGGGGAGCACACCATATATTTT	CASSSPEKGEHTIYF
TRBV30	TRBJ2-1	TRBD2	NA	TGTGCCTGGGGGGTCCTAGCGGGAGGCTCCTACAATGAGCAGTTCTTC	CAWGVLAGGSYNEQFF
TRBV7-9	TRBJ1-5	NA	NA	TGTGCCAGCAGCTTAGCGACGACAGACAATCAGCCCCAGCATTTT	CASSLATTDNQPQHF
TRBV27	TRBJ2-5	TRBD2	NA	TGTGCCAGCAGTCCCGCCAGAGCGGGAGGGCGGGAGACCCAGTACTTC	CASSPARAGGRETQYF
TRBV30	TRBJ2-6	TRBD1	NA	TGTGCCTGGAGTGTAGGGGTAGGGACAGGGGGCGCGTCTGGGGCCAACGTCCTGACTTTC	CAWSVGVGTGGASGANVLTF
TRBV2	TRBJ1-2	NA	NA	TGTGCCAGCAGTGCTGACATAATTCTCAACTATGGCTACACCTTC	CASSADIILNYGYTF
TRBV18	TRBJ2-1	NA	NA	TGTGCCAGCTCCCGAGGAGAGGCGGGGCGATACAATGAGCAGTTCTTC	CASSRGEAGRYNEQFF
TRBV4-1	TRBJ2-3	NA	NA	TGCGCCAGCAGCCAAGATGAGTGGACAGATACGCAGTATTTT	CASSQDEWTDTQYF
TRBV7-9	TRBJ2-2	TRBD2	NA	TGTGCCAGCAGCCCTCGGGAGGGAGGAGCCCCCGGGGAGCTGTTTTTT	CASSPREGGAPGELFF
TRBV7-6	TRBJ2-5	NA	NA	TGTGCCAGCAGCTTAGGGTTAGCGAATATGGAGACCCAGTACTTC	CASSLGLANMETQYF
TRBV4-1	TRBJ2-3	NA	NA	TGCGCCAGCAGCCAAGATGCAGGAGGGACCAGCACAGATACGCAGTATTTT	CASSQDAGGTSTDTQYF
TRBV9	TRBJ2-1	NA	NA	TGTGCCAGCAGCGTAGCTTGGGCCTCCTACAATGAGCAGTTCTTC	CASSVAWASYNEQFF
TRBV14	TRBJ1-4	NA	NA	TGTGCCAGCAGTCAAACTCTGGGCAGGGGCGGTGAAAAACTGTTTTTT	CASSQTLGRGGEKLFF
TRBV11-3	TRBJ1-3	NA	NA	TGTGCCAGCAGCGACGGCGGAGGGGTTGGAAACACCATATATTTT	CASSDGGGVGNTIYF
TRBV29-1	TRBJ1-2	TRBD1	NA	TGCAGCGTCCCGGGACAGGGAGTCCATGGCTACACCTTC	CSVPGQGVHGYTF
TRBV11-2	TRBJ2-3	TRBD2	NA	TGTGCCAGCCTCTCGCTAGCGGGGGTCACAGATACGCAGTATTTT	CASLSLAGVTDTQYF
TRBV5-5	TRBJ2-3	NA	NA	TGTGCCAGCAGCTCAACCCCAACTAGTGCAGATACGCAGTATTTT	CASSSTPTSADTQYF
TRBV5-5	TRBJ2-1	NA	NA	TGTGCCAGCAGTTCCATAGTCCTGAGCTCCTACAATGAGCAGTTCTTC	CASSSIVLSSYNEQFF